This T cell receptor beta chain originates from a study of cytomegalovirus exposure and HLA in healthy donors. Study context: From HLA-typed donors, an early data release held approximately 85 million unique TCRs. Study outcomes and limitations: Trimming of TCR beta V- and J-genes showed a link, identified in a later analysis, to a missense DCLRE1C variant. The listing of roughly 160 TCR beta chains classed them as cytomegalovirus-associated. In a later analysis, productive TCRs from donors in an Asian-associated ancestry cluster reportedly carried fewer N-insertions than the cohort mean.

60 Vbeta and 13 Jbeta primers were used in PCR. Repertoires were generated with immunoSEQ multiplex PCR, while TCRdb's copy carries only in-frame clones and drops some. The sample yields 100,000 or so clones, around two thirds seen once. Of note for this clone: What it recognizes is unknown.

CDR3 size: 16 residues. Trimming at V came to 1 base and at J to 0 bases, leaving 4 bases not matched to a gene. The germline V gene encodes CDR1 SGHVS and CDR2 FNYEAQ. Sequencing input: PBMCs. The clonotype was recovered from a woman between 25 and 40 years old in good health and CMV-seropositive. The chain employs TRBV7-6 and TRBJ2-3, with 7 bases aligning to TRBD1. CDR3 sequence reads: CASSLGTGGSTDTQYF. DNA of the CDR3: TGTGCCAGCAGCTTAGGGACAGGCGGTAGCACAGATACGCAGTATTTT.